These 13 T cell receptor beta chains came from one sample sequenced in a study of Ad26.COV2.S vaccination and SARS-CoV-2 variants. Clones were sequenced by immunoSEQ multiplex PCR, and TCRdb holds only the in-frame ones, with some missing. The data show roughly 700,000 clones, 80% to 90% seen once. Specified treatment: about 20 received Ad26.COV2.S at low or high dose, single or two shots; about 5 received placebo; per-sample allocation not given. Day 63 after the first vaccine or placebo injection was the time point for sampling. The sequenced sample was peripheral blood, obtained in a trial of Ad26.COV2.S vaccine versus placebo. These receptors all come from a person between 18 and 65 years old who received the Ad26.COV2.S COVID-19 vaccine or a placebo.

The chain carries TRBV29-1 and TRBJ1-1; a possible D gene is TRBD1 (5 bases). The V end lost 7 bases, the J end lost 1 base, and 10 bases lay between the germline ends. Germline lookup yields CDR1 SQVTM and CDR2 ANQGSEA. This CDR3 region has 12 residues. CDR3 sequence: CSGRTGNTEAFF. CDR3 in DNA: TGCAGCGGAAGAACAGGGAACACTGAAGCTTTCTTT.

The chain links TRBV11-2 to TRBJ2-7; D is undetermined. Germline CDR1 SGHAT, CDR2 FQNNGV. The CDR3 is 13 amino acids. Between the trimmed V and J ends, which lost 6 bases and 3 bases, there was a span of 12 bases. As DNA, the CDR3 is TGTGCCAGCAGACTCACCTTACACTACGAGCAGTACTTC. Its protein is CASRLTLHYEQYF.

This rearrangement joins TRBV6-5 to TRBJ2-7, with D perhaps matching TRBD1 (7 bases). Trimming cost V 6 bases and J 3 bases, with 18 bases left between them. The CDR3 runs to 15 residues. Germline CDR1 and CDR2: MNHEY and SVGAGI. CDR3 in amino acids: CASRLSGGLIYEQYF. The CDR3 DNA sequence: TGTGCCAGCAGGTTATCAGGGGGGTTAATCTACGAGCAGTACTTC.

This sequence joins TRBV4-2 and TRBJ1-4; no clear D. V was cut by 0 bases and J by 4 bases, with 15 bases left in between. In germline, CDR1 is LGHNA, CDR2 YNFKEQ. CDR3 size: 17 residues. CDR3 coding DNA: TGTGCCAGCAGCCAAGAGGCTGCCAGATGGGGTAATGAAAAACTGTTTTTT. It codes for CASSQEAARWGNEKLFF.

The rearrangement joins TRBV6-2 or TRBV6-3 to TRBJ2-5, with 9 bases fitting TRBD1. There are 15 residues in the CDR3. From germline, CDR1 is MNHEY and CDR2 SVGEGT. The junction had 9 bases not matched to a gene; V was cut back by 5 bases and J by 5 bases. The CDR3 sequence is CASSRPRTGDETQYF. CDR3 coding DNA: TGTGCCAGCAGTCGCCCCCGGACAGGGGATGAGACCCAGTACTTC.

The chain links TRBV5-8 to TRBJ1-2; D uncertain. V shed 0 bases and J shed 8 bases, with 11 bases lying between them. The CDR3 consists of 13 residues. Germline V lookup: CDR1 SGHTS, CDR2 YDEGEE. Here the CDR3 reads CASSLAPGPGYTF. CDR3 in DNA: TGTGCCAGCAGCTTGGCCCCAGGACCCGGCTACACCTTC.

The CDR3 sequence is CASKQGLDTGELFF. The CDR3 coding sequence is TGTGCCAGCAAACAGGGGCTGGACACCGGGGAGCTGTTTTTT. The rearrangement links TRBV27 to TRBJ2-2; 7 bases agree with TRBD1. This CDR3 contains 14 residues. Germline loops: CDR1 MNHEY, CDR2 SMNVEV (reference sequence). V lost 7 bases and J lost 3; bases outside the gene matches: 5.

The rearrangement joins TRBV4-3 to TRBJ1-2, with D tentatively TRBD1 (6 bases). V lost 0 bases to trimming and J lost 2 bases, with 13 bases between them. The CDR3 totals 16 residues. Germline V gives CDR1 LGHNA, CDR2 YSLEER. In DNA, the CDR3 is TGCGCCAGCAGCCAAGATCGAATTGGACAGAACTATGGCTACACCTTC. Amino acid sequence: CASSQDRIGQNYGYTF.

This sequence joins TRBV19 and TRBJ2-4; perhaps TRBD2 as D (5 bases). Germline V lookup: CDR1 LNHDA, CDR2 SQIVND (reference sequence). V lost 5 bases to trimming and J lost 3 bases, with 17 bases between them. This CDR3 comprises 16 residues. DNA for the CDR3: TGTGCCAGTAGTGCCGGAGTGGCCGGGGTCAAAAACATTCAGTACTTC. It specifies CASSAGVAGVKNIQYF.

This chain connects TRBV7-6 to TRBJ2-2, with D unclear. V shed 7 bases and J shed 2 bases, with 20 bases lying between them. The CDR3 loop spans 17 amino acids. CDR1 and CDR2 (germline): SGHVS, FNYEAQ. CDR3: CASTSYAPATNTGELFF. The DNA of the CDR3 is TGTGCCAGCACCTCGTATGCCCCGGCAACTAACACCGGGGAGCTGTTTTTT.

The chain links TRBV19 to TRBJ2-2; 13 bases line up with TRBD2. Germline trimming cut 4 bases from V and 8 bases from J; bases unmatched to any gene: 7. This CDR3 is built from 16 residues. CDR1 is LNHDA, CDR2 SQIVND, per germline (reference sequence). CDR3 DNA sequence: TGTGCCAGTAGTAGGGCCGGGACTAGCGGGAAAGGGGAGCTGTTTTTT. It is translated as CASSRAGTSGKGELFF.

The rearrangement links TRBV19 to TRBJ1-1; D is ambiguous. Germline CDR1 LNHDA, CDR2 SQIVND (reference sequence). This CDR3 comprises 15 residues. With 1 base removed from V and 2 bases from J, the gap between germline ends came to 11 bases. CDR3 nucleotide sequence: TGTGCCAGTAGTATAGTGGTCAGAGCCAACACTGAAGCTTTCTTT. Translation gives CASSIVVRANTEAFF.

CDR3 nucleotides: TGCGCCAGCAGCCCTACGGGGAGCTCCTACAATGAGCAGTTCTTC. Its translation is CASSPTGSSYNEQFF. V usage is TRBV5-1 and J usage is TRBJ2-1, with D possibly matching TRBD2 (5 bases). The CDR3 totals 15 residues. V lost 4 bases to trimming and J lost 0 bases, with 11 bases between them. Germline V gene sequence: CDR1 SGHRS, CDR2 YFSETQ.